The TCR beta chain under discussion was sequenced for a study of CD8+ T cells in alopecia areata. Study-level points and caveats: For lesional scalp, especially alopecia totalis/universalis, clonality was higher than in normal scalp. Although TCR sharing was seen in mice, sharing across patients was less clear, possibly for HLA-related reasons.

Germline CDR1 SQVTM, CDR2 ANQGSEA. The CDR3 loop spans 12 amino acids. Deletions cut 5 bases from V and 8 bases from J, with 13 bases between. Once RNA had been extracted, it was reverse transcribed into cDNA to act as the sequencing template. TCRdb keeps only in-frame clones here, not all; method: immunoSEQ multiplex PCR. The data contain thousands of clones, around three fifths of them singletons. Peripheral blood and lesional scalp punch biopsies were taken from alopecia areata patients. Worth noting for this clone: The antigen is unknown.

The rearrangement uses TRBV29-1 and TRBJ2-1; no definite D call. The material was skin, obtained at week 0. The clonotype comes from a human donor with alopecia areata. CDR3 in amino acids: CSVTPIVYEQFF. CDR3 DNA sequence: TGCAGCGTTACCCCGATTGTCTATGAGCAGTTCTTC.